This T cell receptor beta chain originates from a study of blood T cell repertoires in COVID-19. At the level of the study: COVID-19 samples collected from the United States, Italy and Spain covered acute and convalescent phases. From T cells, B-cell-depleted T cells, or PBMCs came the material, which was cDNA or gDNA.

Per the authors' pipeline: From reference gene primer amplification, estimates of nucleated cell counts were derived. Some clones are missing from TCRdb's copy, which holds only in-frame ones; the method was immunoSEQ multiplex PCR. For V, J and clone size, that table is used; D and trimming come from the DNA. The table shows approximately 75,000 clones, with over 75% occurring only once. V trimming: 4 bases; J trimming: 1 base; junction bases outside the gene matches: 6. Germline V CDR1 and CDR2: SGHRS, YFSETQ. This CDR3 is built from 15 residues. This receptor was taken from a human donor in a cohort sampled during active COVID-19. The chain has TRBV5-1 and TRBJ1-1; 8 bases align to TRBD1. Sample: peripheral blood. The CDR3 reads CASSPPTGANTEAFF. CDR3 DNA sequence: TGCGCCAGCAGCCCACCGACAGGGGCGAACACTGAAGCTTTCTTT.